The 28 T cell receptor beta chains reported below all come from one sample, sequenced in a study of T cell repertoires in ileal Crohn's disease. Here immunoSEQ multiplex PCR was the method, and the copy in TCRdb shows in-frame clones only, minus some. The repertoire holds a few thousand clones, with under 85% as singletons. The time point was: inflamed ileum from the surgical specimen. The specimen sequenced was ileal tissue. The receptors stem from an adult with Crohn's disease.

This clone occurred a few times. The rearrangement joins TRBV30 to TRBJ1-1; D ambiguous. The germline V gene encodes CDR1 GTSNPN and CDR2 SVGIG (reference sequence). The CDR3 runs 11 residues. The V and J ends lost 4 bases and 0 bases respectively, with 3 bases between them. Here the CDR3 DNA reads TGTGCCTGGATGTTGAACACTGAAGCTTTCTTT. It is translated as CAWMLNTEAFF.

The V and J genes are TRBV5-5 and TRBJ2-3; 8 nucleotides align to TRBD2. Germline lookup yields CDR1 SGHKS and CDR2 YYEKEE (reference sequence). This CDR3 is built from 16 residues. V was pared by 5 bases and J by 1 base, with 9 bases of the junction left unmatched. This CDR3 is CASRPSASGRTDTQYF. CDR3 nucleotides: TGTGCCAGCAGGCCTTCGGCTAGCGGGCGCACAGATACGCAGTATTTT.

This clone was recorded once. The chain couples TRBV5-4 to TRBJ1-4; D is possibly TRBD1 (5 bases). CDR1 SGHNT and CDR2 YYREEE come from the germline V gene (reference sequence). Trimming took off 4 bases at V and 8 bases at J, with 15 bases between the two ends. There are 14 residues in the CDR3. The CDR3 region has the DNA TGTGCCAGCAGCGTCGGGACGATCGAGGAAAAACTGTTTTTT. Protein sequence: CASSVGTIEEKLFF.

This clone is labeled large. This chain connects TRBV7-2 to TRBJ2-1; 13 nucleotides align to TRBD2. This CDR3 region has 18 residues. J lost 7 bases, V lost 4 bases, and 13 bases had no gene match. Germline lookup yields CDR1 SGHTA and CDR2 FQGNSA. The CDR3 region has the DNA TGTGCCAGCAGCTCCCCAACTAGCGGGAGGGCCGGGTGGAATGAGCAGTTCTTC. Protein sequence: CASSSPTSGRAGWNEQFF.

J is TRBJ2-7 and V is TRBV7-2, with D uncertain. Germline V gene sequence: CDR1 SGHTA, CDR2 FQGNSA. The CDR3 is 14 amino acids. The V end lost 2 bases, the J end lost 6 bases, and 14 bases lay between the germline ends. The CDR3 spells CASSLMTIGGEQYF. The CDR3 DNA reads as TGTGCCAGCAGCTTAATGACGATCGGTGGCGAGCAGTACTTC.

This chain links TRBV11-2 with TRBJ2-7; 7 bases align to TRBD2. Germline CDR1 is SGHAT and CDR2 is FQNNGV. V lost 1 base to trimming and J lost 5 bases; unmatched junction nucleotides: 5. This CDR3 comprises 14 residues. The CDR3: CASSLAGGGDEQYF. CDR3 DNA sequence: TGTGCCAGCAGCTTAGCGGGGGGAGGGGACGAGCAGTACTTC.

The rearrangement joins TRBV15 to TRBJ2-1, with D possibly being TRBD1 or TRBD2 (7 bases each). Germline loops: CDR1 LNHNV, CDR2 YYDKDF (reference sequence). This CDR3 has 17 amino acids. The V end lost 6 bases, the J end lost 0 bases, and 18 bases lay between the germline ends. CDR3 residues: CATRGGGASNSYNEQFF. The CDR3 nucleotides read TGTGCCACCAGGGGAGGGGGCGCATCTAACTCCTACAATGAGCAGTTCTTC.

This clone has just a few counts. CDR3 nucleotides: TGTGCCAGCAGCTCAAAGCGGGGGCAGTACAATGAGCAGTTCTTC. It translates to CASSSKRGQYNEQFF. This chain joins TRBV11-2 and TRBJ2-1; TRBD2 aligns across 8 bases. The length of the CDR3 is 15 residues. V dropped 4 bases and J dropped 4; count of bases not matched to a gene: 6. Germline V gene data show CDR1 as SGHAT and CDR2 as FQNNGV.

In this sample, this clone turned up once. The chain uses TRBV10-3 and TRBJ1-5; D may be TRBD1 (5 bases). The germline V gene encodes CDR1 ENHRY and CDR2 SYGVKD. V lost 6 bases, J lost 5 bases, and 17 bases lay in between. The CDR3 consists of 15 residues. This chain's CDR3 is CAISQDSFRDQPQHF. The CDR3 nucleotides are TGTGCCATCAGCCAAGACAGCTTTCGGGATCAGCCCCAGCATTTT.

This clone was seen once. The genes are TRBV19 and TRBJ2-2; D is possibly TRBD1 (6 bases). CDR3 length equals 14 residues. Germline V gene data show CDR1 as LNHDA and CDR2 as SQIVND (reference sequence). Trimming took 9 bases from V and 4 from J, leaving 15 bases between them. CDR3 nucleotides: TGTGCCAGCGAGACAGGCGACCGCACCGGGGAGCTGTTTTTT. It encodes CASETGDRTGELFF.

This chain connects TRBV13 to TRBJ1-1, with D possibly TRBD1 on 5 matching bases. This CDR3 contains 16 residues. Trimming took 1 base from V and 4 from J, leaving 16 bases between them. CDR1 and CDR2 (germline): PRHDT, FYEKMQ (reference sequence). The CDR3 region has the DNA TGTGCCAGCAGCTTAGTTCCTGGAGGGGCAGCCACTGAAGCTTTCTTT. This encodes CASSLVPGGAATEAFF. Full variable domain (rest looked up from reference TRBV13 and TRBJ1-1): AAGVIQSPRHLIKEKRETATLKCYPIPRHDTVYWYQQGPGQDPQFLISFYEKMQSDKGSIPDRFSAQQFSDYHSELNMSSLELGDSALYFCASSLVPGGAATEAFFGQGTRLTVV.

This rearrangement joins TRBV5-1 to TRBJ1-2; 10 bases are a match to TRBD1. This CDR3 has 17 residues. With V trimmed by 4 bases and J by 8 bases, 17 bases remained unmatched. The germline gives CDR1 SGHRS, CDR2 YFSETQ. In DNA form, the CDR3 reads TGCGCCAGCAGCCCCTGGGGGGGACAGGGGTCAGGAGAAGGCTACACCTTC. Translated, it gives CASSPWGGQGSGEGYTF.

The chain joins TRBV5-1 to TRBJ2-1; a possible D gene is TRBD2 (6 bases). This CDR3 is 15 amino acids long. From germline, CDR1 is SGHRS and CDR2 YFSETQ. V lost 4 bases, J lost 5 bases, and 16 bases lay in between. The CDR3 DNA reads as TGCGCCAGCAGCACGAGCGGGTCCGGCCACAATGAGCAGTTCTTC. Protein product: CASSTSGSGHNEQFF.

This chain uses TRBV7-9 with TRBJ1-2, with D maybe TRBD1 (5 bases). Germline values: CDR1 SEHNR, CDR2 FQNEAQ (reference sequence). V dropped 10 bases and J dropped 4 bases, with 13 bases sitting between them. The CDR3 has 12 amino acids. CDR3: CAIGVWSYGYTF. As DNA, the CDR3 is TGTGCCATAGGGGTGTGGAGCTATGGCTACACCTTC.

The J gene is TRBJ2-2, the V gene TRBV30; D gene ambiguous. CDR3 size: 14 residues. Germline values: CDR1 GTSNPN, CDR2 SVGIG (reference sequence). V lost 5 bases and J lost 3, with 13 bases in between. CDR3 nucleotide sequence: TGTGCCTGGCGACGTTATGACGACACCGGGGAGCTGTTTTTT. Translated: CAWRRYDDTGELFF.

V usage is TRBV16 and J usage is TRBJ1-2; 7 nucleotides match TRBD1. Unmatched junction bases numbered 6, after V lost 1 base and J lost 4 bases. CDR3 length equals 15 residues. Germline loops: CDR1 KGHSY, CDR2 FQNENV. DNA for the CDR3: TGTGCCAGCAGCCAATTGACAGGGACCTTCTATGGCTACACCTTC. Amino acid sequence: CASSQLTGTFYGYTF.

This clone showed up just once. This CDR3 is CASRGGQGNTEAFF. The DNA for the CDR3 is TGCGCCAGCAGGGGAGGGCAGGGAAACACTGAAGCTTTCTTT. The V call is TRBV4-3, the J call TRBJ1-1; D possibly corresponds to TRBD1 (5 bases). CDR3 length equals 14 residues. Deletions cut 6 bases from V and 2 bases from J, with 13 bases between. The germline V gene has CDR1 LGHNA and CDR2 YSLEER.

The chain joins TRBV27 to TRBJ2-1; D is uncertain. CDR3 length: 13 residues. Germline V gene sequence: CDR1 MNHEY, CDR2 SMNVEV (reference sequence). The V gene lost 3 bases and the J gene lost 11 bases, with 14 bases spanning the gap. The DNA for the CDR3 is TGTGCCAGCAGTTTCTCCCTTGACTTAAAGCAGTTCTTC. Translation: CASSFSLDLKQFF.

By proportion, this clone is large. This sequence joins TRBV19 and TRBJ2-7; 10 bases agree with TRBD2. The V gene's germline CDR1 is LNHDA and CDR2 SQIVND (reference sequence). Trimming took 5 bases from V and 3 from J; bases not matched to a gene: 4. The CDR3 has 14 amino acids. CDR3 sequence: CASSPRTSGYEQYF. The CDR3 DNA reads as TGTGCCAGTAGTCCTCGGACTAGCGGCTACGAGCAGTACTTC.

The genes are TRBV5-8 and TRBJ2-7; 9 bases are shared with TRBD1. There are 15 residues in the CDR3. Germline V gene lookup returns CDR1 SGHTS and CDR2 YDEGEE. V lost 0 bases to trimming and J lost 5 bases; unmatched junction nucleotides: 6. The CDR3 sequence: CASSLGRGQGHEQYF. The CDR3 nucleotides read TGTGCCAGCAGCTTGGGCCGGGGACAGGGTCACGAGCAGTACTTC.

The chain carries TRBV7-2 and TRBJ2-5; unclear D gene. CDR1 SGHTA and CDR2 FQGNSA come from the germline V gene. The CDR3 length is 15 residues. The V end lost 1 base, the J end lost 3 bases, and 12 bases lay between the germline ends. CDR3 loop: CASSLELSQEETQYF. The CDR3 DNA follows: TGTGCCAGCAGCTTAGAGTTAAGTCAAGAAGAGACCCAGTACTTC.

V usage is TRBV10-2 and J usage is TRBJ1-3; D unclear. Germline V gene data show CDR1 as WSHSY and CDR2 as SAAADI. V was cut by 7 bases and J by 2 bases, with 6 bases left in between. The CDR3 has 12 amino acids. The CDR3 region has the DNA TGCGCCAGCATGGCAGCTGGAAACACCATATATTTT. Its protein product is CASMAAGNTIYF.

The chain couples TRBV6-1 to TRBJ2-5; D uncertain. V was pared by 4 bases and J by 5 bases, with 5 bases between. This CDR3 is 11 amino acids long. CDR1 is MNHNS and CDR2 is SASEGT in the germline V gene. This CDR3 is CASSVLETQYF. The CDR3 region has the DNA TGTGCCAGCAGTGTCTTGGAGACCCAGTACTTC.

The V gene is TRBV5-6, the J gene TRBJ1-3; 8 bases fit TRBD1. The CDR3 length is 16 residues. CDR1 and CDR2 (germline): SGHDT, YYEEEE. V gave up 1 base and J gave up 0 bases; unmatched junction bases: 3. The CDR3 DNA is TGTGCCAGCAGCTTGCAGGGGGCCTACTCTGGAAACACCATATATTTT. Encoded protein: CASSLQGAYSGNTIYF.

The V gene is TRBV7-9, the J gene TRBJ2-1; tentative D call: TRBD2 (5 bases). The V end was cut by 5 bases, the J end by 10 bases, with 18 bases between. This CDR3 is built from 14 residues. In germline, CDR1 is SEHNR, CDR2 FQNEAQ (reference sequence). This CDR3 is CASSARLLSWEQFF. The CDR3 region has the DNA TGTGCCAGCAGCGCCCGACTACTTTCTTGGGAGCAGTTCTTC.

This chain uses TRBV5-1 with TRBJ1-3; D is ambiguous. With 0 bases removed from V and 2 bases from J, the gap between germline ends came to 24 bases. Germline V gene sequence: CDR1 SGHRS, CDR2 YFSETQ. This CDR3 is built from 20 residues. CDR3 sequence: CASSLGYRGELSTTGNTIYF. In nucleotides, the CDR3 is TGCGCCAGCAGCTTGGGGTATCGGGGTGAGCTTTCGACTACTGGAAACACCATATATTTT. Full variable domain (missing parts from reference TRBV5-1 and TRBJ1-3): KAGVTQTPRYLIKTRGQQVTLSCSPISGHRSVSWYQQTPGQGLQFLFEYFSETQRNKGNFPGRFSGRQFSNSRSEMNVSTLELGDSALYLCASSLGYRGELSTTGNTIYFGEGSWLTVV.

V is TRBV5-1 and J is TRBJ2-7; 9 nucleotides agree with TRBD2. The CDR3 is 17 residues long. Germline trimming cut 5 bases from V and 5 bases from J; bases unmatched to any gene: 17. CDR1 is SGHRS, CDR2 YFSETQ, per germline. CDR3 nucleotides: TGCGCCAGCAGTCCGAAACCATTTAGCGGGGGAGACGACGAGCAGTACTTC. Protein: CASSPKPFSGGDDEQYF. Combining the CDR3 with reference TRBV5-1 and TRBJ2-7 gives the whole variable domain KAGVTQTPRYLIKTRGQQVTLSCSPISGHRSVSWYQQTPGQGLQFLFEYFSETQRNKGNFPGRFSGRQFSNSRSEMNVSTLELGDSALYLCASSPKPFSGGDDEQYFGPGTRLTVT.

This clone was counted a few times. V is TRBV4-1 and J is TRBJ1-5; 7 nucleotides agree with TRBD1. Germline V gives CDR1 MGHRA, CDR2 YSYEKL. This CDR3 is built from 17 residues. Trimming removed 0 bases from V and 4 bases from J; junction bases left unmatched: 9. Here the CDR3 reads CASSQDWTGTDNQPQHF. For the CDR3, the DNA is TGCGCCAGCAGCCAAGATTGGACCGGGACAGATAATCAGCCCCAGCATTTT.